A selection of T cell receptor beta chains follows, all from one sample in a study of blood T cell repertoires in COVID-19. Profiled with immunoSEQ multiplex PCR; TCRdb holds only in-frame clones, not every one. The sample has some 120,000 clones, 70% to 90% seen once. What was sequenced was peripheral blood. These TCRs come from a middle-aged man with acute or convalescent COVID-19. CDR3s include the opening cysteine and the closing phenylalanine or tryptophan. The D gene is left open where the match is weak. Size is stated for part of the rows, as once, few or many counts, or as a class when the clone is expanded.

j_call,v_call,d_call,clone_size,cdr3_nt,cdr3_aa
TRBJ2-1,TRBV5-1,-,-,TGCGCCAGCAGCCTCTTCCAGGGCTATGAGCAGTTCTTC,CASSLFQGYEQFF
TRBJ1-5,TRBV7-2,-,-,TGTGCCAGCAGCTTAGCTACGACAGAGGTCGATCAGCCCCAGCATTTT,CASSLATTEVDQPQHF
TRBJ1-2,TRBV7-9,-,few,TGTGCCAGCAGCTCAAGCGGCAGACTCCGTAACTATGGCTACACCTTC,CASSSSGRLRNYGYTF
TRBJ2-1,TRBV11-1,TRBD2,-,TGTGCCAGCAGCTTTAGCGGGGGATCCTACAATGAGCAGTTCTTC,CASSFSGGSYNEQFF
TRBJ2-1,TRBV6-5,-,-,TGTGCCAGCAGTTACTTGGTAGGGAGCTCCTACAATGAGCAGTTCTTC,CASSYLVGSSYNEQFF
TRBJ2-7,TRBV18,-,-,TGTGCCAGCTCCCAGGGGTACGAGCAGTACTTC,CASSQGYEQYF
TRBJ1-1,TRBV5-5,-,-,TGTGCCAGCAGCGGGGCGACAGCCAACACTGAAGCTTTCTTT,CASSGATANTEAFF
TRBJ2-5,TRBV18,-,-,TGTGCCAGCTCACCGTCTTGGGGGGACCAAGAGACCCAGTACTTC,CASSPSWGDQETQYF
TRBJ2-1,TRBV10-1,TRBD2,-,TGCGCCAGCAGTGAGGGCGGGAGCGGGTACAATGAGCAGTTCTTC,CASSEGGSGYNEQFF
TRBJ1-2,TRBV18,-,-,TGTGCCAGCTCACCATCGACAAAGAATGGCTACACCTTC,CASSPSTKNGYTF
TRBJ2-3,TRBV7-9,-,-,TGTGCCAGCAGCTTCTTTGCGACAGATACGCAGTATTTT,CASSFFATDTQYF
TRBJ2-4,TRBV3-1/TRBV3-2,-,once,TGTGCCAGCACCCCGAAACACCTCGAGGGCATTCAGTACTTC,CASTPKHLEGIQYF
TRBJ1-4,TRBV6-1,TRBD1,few,TGTGCCAGCAGTGCCCGAGGGGGACAGGGAGGGATTAGCGAAAAACTGTTTTTT,CASSARGGQGGISEKLFF
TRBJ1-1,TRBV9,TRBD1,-,TGTGCCAGCAGCGAAACAGGGGTGAGGAACACTGAAGCTTTCTTT,CASSETGVRNTEAFF
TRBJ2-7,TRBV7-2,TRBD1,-,TGTGCCAGCAGCTCATCGACAGGGGAGCAGTACTTC,CASSSSTGEQYF
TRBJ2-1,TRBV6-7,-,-,TGTGCCAGCAGTTACTCACCGCAGATCTTCTTACACAATGAGCAGTTCTTC,CASSYSPQIFLHNEQFF
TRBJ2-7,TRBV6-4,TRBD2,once,TGTGCCAGCAGTTTCACTAGCGGGAACTCCTACGAGCAGTACTTC,CASSFTSGNSYEQYF
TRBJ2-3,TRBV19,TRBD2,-,TGTGCCAGTAGTATCCGGACTAGCGGGGAAATAGATACGCAGTATTTT,CASSIRTSGEIDTQYF